Shown below are 30 T cell receptor beta chains from a single sample sequenced in a study of T cells expressing NK-cell markers (dated by TCRdb to 2018 to 2021). Library generation was performed with 5' RACE. Sequenced on an Illumina HiSeq 2000. TCRdb reprocessed the sequencing reads and holds a single record per CDR3 protein sequence, with no DNA. The sample table gives under 500,000 distinct CDR3 sequences. The top ten constitute 7.3% of the sample. The specimen was blood T cells: a sorted CD56 or NKG2C T cell subset, CD4+ or CD8+ T cells, or bulk PBMC T cells (not recorded which). These receptors originate from a woman between 18 and 75 years old in good health.

The chain links TRBV7-9 to TRBJ2-7; TCRdb's D call of TRBD1 is untestable without DNA. This CDR3 is 15 amino acids long. Germline CDR1 reads SEHNR; CDR2 reads FQNEAQ (reference sequence). This CDR3 reads CASSFKGDRSYEQYF.

V gene TRBV6-5 combines with J gene TRBJ2-1. This CDR3 region has 12 residues. CDR1 is MNHEY, CDR2 SVGAGI, per germline. The CDR3 spells CASVSVYNEQFF.

This chain links TRBV7-2 with TRBJ1-4; as DNA is missing, the TRBD1 call by TCRdb cannot be tested. Per germline, CDR1 SGHTA and CDR2 FQGNSA. The CDR3 extends over 17 amino acids. CDR3 region: CASSPEGTLGGSGKLFF.

The chain couples TRBV20-1 to TRBJ2-5; the TRBD2 assignment by TCRdb is unverifiable without DNA. The germline V gene encodes CDR1 DFQATT and CDR2 SNEGSKA (reference sequence). There are 15 residues in the CDR3. CDR3 residues: CSARDWTGGGETQYF.

The genes are TRBV6-2 or TRBV6-3 and TRBJ2-7; TCRdb calls TRBD2, which cannot be checked without DNA. Germline V CDR1 and CDR2: MNHEY, SVGEGT. This CDR3 comprises 12 residues. Here the CDR3 reads CASSVDYLEQYF.

V gene TRBV5-1 combines with J gene TRBJ2-5. The CDR3 has 13 residues. In germline, CDR1 is SGHRS, CDR2 YFSETQ. CDR3 loop: CASSLSQGGTQYF.

This rearrangement joins TRBV4-3 to TRBJ2-7. The CDR3 runs 15 residues. Per germline, CDR1 LGHNA and CDR2 YSLEER. The CDR3 sequence: CASSQIVEVGYEQYF.

The chain is built from TRBV12-3 or TRBV12-4 and TRBJ2-1; without DNA, the TCRdb call of TRBD2 cannot be checked. The CDR3 consists of 14 residues. The CDR3 spells CASSPARAYNEQFF.

This chain connects TRBV7-9 to TRBJ2-3; TCRdb's assignment of TRBD2 cannot be checked, as there is no DNA. In germline, CDR1 is SEHNR, CDR2 FQNEAQ (reference sequence). CDR3 size: 15 residues. CDR3: CASSSTRSSTDTQYF. The full variable domain, its missing parts supplied by reference TRBV7-9 and TRBJ2-3, is DTGVSQNPRHKITKRGQNVTFRCDPISEHNRLYWYRQTLGQGPEFLTYFQNEAQLEKSRLLSDRFSAERPKGSFSTLEIQRTEQGDSAMYLCASSSTRSSTDTQYFGPGTRLTVL.

The chain recombines TRBV20-1 with TRBJ2-1; there is no DNA to check the TCRdb D call of TRBD2. In germline, CDR1 is DFQATT, CDR2 SNEGSKA (reference sequence). The CDR3 has 16 residues. CDR3 in amino acids: CSARDPRLVPSGEQFF.

The V and J genes are TRBV19 and TRBJ2-1; TCRdb indicates TRBD2, and absent DNA this call remains unverified. This CDR3 spans 17 amino acids. CDR1 and CDR2 (germline): LNHDA, SQIVND (reference sequence). The CDR3 sequence: CASSTPRRAVSGNEQFF. The full variable domain, completed using reference TRBV19 and TRBJ2-1, is DGGITQSPKYLFRKEGQNVTLSCEQNLNHDAMYWYRQDPGQGLRLIYYSQIVNDFQKGDIAEGYSVSREKKESFPLTVTSAQKNPTAFYLCASSTPRRAVSGNEQFFGPGTRLTVL.

This chain connects TRBV5-4 to TRBJ2-5; TCRdb calls TRBD1, which cannot be checked without DNA. This CDR3 spans 13 amino acids. CDR1 SGHNT and CDR2 YYREEE come from the germline V gene (reference sequence). The CDR3 reads CASSFGQKETQYF.

The V call is TRBV10-2, the J call TRBJ2-1; TCRdb indicates TRBD2, and absent DNA this call remains unverified. Germline lookup yields CDR1 WSHSY and CDR2 SAAADI. The CDR3 is made up of 19 amino acids. CDR3 protein: CASSERSPRLLSPYNEQFF.

V and J are TRBV6-2 or TRBV6-3 and TRBJ2-2; without DNA, the TCRdb call of TRBD1 cannot be checked. The CDR3 is 15 amino acids. Per the germline V gene, CDR1 is MNHEY and CDR2 is SVGEGT. CDR3 sequence reads: CASRPQGAATGELFF.

The chain has TRBV11-3 and TRBJ2-1; the TRBD1 assignment by TCRdb is unverifiable without DNA. The germline CDR1 and CDR2 sequences are SGHNT and YENEEA. CDR3 length: 17 residues. The CDR3 sequence: CASSLGGRQGEVYEQFF.

This sequence joins TRBV4-2 and TRBJ2-6. The CDR3 has 14 amino acids. Germline CDR1 is LGHNA and CDR2 is YNFKEQ. The CDR3 protein is CASSQDSGANVLTF.

V is TRBV4-2 and J is TRBJ2-1; TCRdb selects TRBD2, and the lack of DNA leaves this call unchecked. The CDR3 extends over 17 amino acids. CDR1 is LGHNA and CDR2 is YNFKEQ in the germline V gene. Here the CDR3 reads CASSQVGRASSYNEQFF.

This chain links TRBV5-1 with TRBJ1-2. CDR1 and CDR2 from the germline V gene are SGHRS and YFSETQ. CDR3 length: 13 amino acids. CDR3: CASSLDSYYGYTF.

The chain recombines TRBV6-2 or TRBV6-3 with TRBJ2-1. The CDR3 is 13 residues long. Germline V gene sequence: CDR1 MNHEY, CDR2 SVGEGT. CDR3 in amino acids: CASSRLGYNEQFF.

The chain employs TRBV29-1 and TRBJ1-2; TCRdb's D gene call, TRBD1, goes unchecked for lack of DNA. Germline CDR1 is SQVTM and CDR2 is ANQGSEA. The CDR3 is made up of 12 amino acids. The CDR3 protein is CSENRGVDGYTF.

This sequence joins TRBV4-3 and TRBJ1-2. Germline V gene sequence: CDR1 LGHNA, CDR2 YSLEER. The CDR3 has 14 residues. The CDR3: CASSQDWGSYGYTF.

The chain recombines TRBV29-1 with TRBJ2-5; checking the TCRdb D call of TRBD2 is not possible without DNA. The CDR3 runs to 12 residues. CDR1 and CDR2 (germline): SQVTM, ANQGSEA. The CDR3 is CSVVAGGETQYF.

This chain uses TRBV11-2 with TRBJ2-1. The CDR3 is 16 amino acids. The germline gives CDR1 SGHAT, CDR2 FQNNGV. CDR3 region: CASSLTGQGSYNEQFF.

This chain links TRBV9 with TRBJ2-1. The CDR3 totals 15 residues. Germline CDR1 is SGDLS and CDR2 is YYNGEE. CDR3 loop: CASSVASDIVNEQFF.

The chain has TRBV19 and TRBJ2-7; there is no DNA to check the TCRdb D call of TRBD1. Germline CDR1 and CDR2: LNHDA and SQIVND (reference sequence). This CDR3 is built from 15 residues. CDR3 residues: CASSIDRDRSYEQYF.

V is TRBV12-3 or TRBV12-4 and J is TRBJ2-2; the D call of TRBD2 rests on TCRdb alone, since no DNA is present to check it. The CDR3 has 17 amino acids. CDR3 sequence: CASSGLSTGELAGELFF.

The chain couples TRBV7-3 to TRBJ2-1. The V gene's germline CDR1 is SGHTA and CDR2 FQGTGA. This CDR3 comprises 14 residues. This chain's CDR3 is CASSPNKYTNEQFF.

The rearrangement joins TRBV5-1 to TRBJ2-5; checking the TCRdb D call of TRBD2 is not possible without DNA. The length of the CDR3 is 16 residues. Per the germline V gene, CDR1 is SGHRS and CDR2 is YFSETQ. The CDR3: CASSLGAAGMGETQYF.

V and J are TRBV5-1 and TRBJ2-3; with no DNA, the TCRdb D assignment of TRBD2 cannot be verified. CDR1 and CDR2 (germline): SGHRS, YFSETQ. This CDR3 has 15 residues. CDR3 region: CASSPWTSGTDTQYF.

The chain joins TRBV7-2 to TRBJ2-7. The CDR3 spans 14 residues. Germline CDR1 SGHTA, CDR2 FQGNSA. This chain's CDR3 is CASGPQGTPYEQYF. Drawing the rest from reference TRBV7-2 and TRBJ2-7, the complete variable domain is GAGVSQSPSNKVTEKGKDVELRCDPISGHTALYWYRQSLGQGLEFLIYFQGNSAPDKSGLPSDRFSAERTGGSVSTLTIQRTQQEDSAVYLCASGPQGTPYEQYFGPGTRLTVT.